The 32 T cell receptor beta chains below all came from one sample that was sequenced in a study of blood T cell repertoires in COVID-19. This table comes from immunoSEQ multiplex PCR, and its TCRdb copy is limited to in-frame clones, with some not included. The sample includes roughly 250,000 clones, 84% of them seen just once. Material for sequencing was peripheral blood. These TCRs come from a woman in her thirties or forties who had recovered from COVID-19.

The CDR3 protein is CASSLVPAGTQYF. The CDR3 coding sequence is TGTGCCAGCAGCTTAGTCCCTGCAGGGACCCAGTACTTC. The J gene is TRBJ2-5, the V gene TRBV7-2; unclear D gene. The CDR3 sequence is 13 residues long. Germline V gene lookup returns CDR1 SGHTA and CDR2 FQGNSA. V gave up 1 base and J gave up 7 bases, with 10 bases separating them.

The chain has TRBV7-9 and TRBJ2-5; maybe TRBD2 (6 bases). The germline V and J ends were trimmed by 2 bases and 7 bases, with 17 bases remaining between them. CDR3 size: 15 residues. Germline V lookup: CDR1 SEHNR, CDR2 FQNEAQ (reference sequence). CDR3 in DNA: TGTGCCAGCAGCTTAAGGGACTCCGGCCGGGGGACCCAGTACTTC. Residues: CASSLRDSGRGTQYF.

The chain has TRBV5-5 and TRBJ1-2; 7 nucleotides align to TRBD1. The CDR3 has 15 amino acids. Germline CDR1 is SGHKS and CDR2 is YYEKEE (reference sequence). Trimming cost V 2 bases and J 8 bases; bases outside gene matches: 12. The CDR3 is CASSFSPEGAVGYTF. For the CDR3, the DNA is TGTGCCAGCAGCTTCAGTCCAGAGGGGGCTGTGGGCTACACCTTC.

The chain employs TRBV11-3 and TRBJ2-1; D may be TRBD2 (6 bases). This CDR3 contains 15 residues. CDR1 is SGHNT and CDR2 is YENEEA in the germline V gene. V was shortened by 1 base and J by 3 bases, with 10 bases between the two germline ends. The DNA of the CDR3 is TGTGCCAGCAGCTTAGGGGCGGGGATCTACAATGAGCAGTTCTTC. It encodes CASSLGAGIYNEQFF.

This clone was counted a few times. This sequence joins TRBV9 and TRBJ1-3; D is undetermined. Germline V CDR1 and CDR2: SGDLS, YYNGEE. The V gene lost 0 bases and the J gene lost 2 bases, with 6 bases spanning the gap. The CDR3 is 14 amino acids. This CDR3 reads CASSVADTGNTIYF. The DNA for the CDR3 is TGTGCCAGCAGCGTAGCTGACACTGGAAACACCATATATTTT.

This clone appeared a single time. The rearrangement links TRBV6-6 to TRBJ2-3, with 8 bases aligning to TRBD2. Unmatched junction bases numbered 5, after V lost 6 bases and J lost 0 bases. This CDR3 has 15 amino acids. Germline V gene sequence: CDR1 MNHNY, CDR2 SVGAGI (reference sequence). The DNA of the CDR3 is TGTGCCAGCAGGGGAGCGGGGGCCAGCACAGATACGCAGTATTTT. It codes for CASRGAGASTDTQYF.

The J gene is TRBJ1-4, the V gene TRBV5-1, with D perhaps matching TRBD1 (6 bases). This CDR3 is built from 15 residues. Looked up from germline, CDR1 is SGHRS and CDR2 is YFSETQ. V was pared by 2 bases and J by 5 bases, with 13 bases between. The CDR3 region is CASSLLDRRNEKLFF. CDR3 sequence (DNA): TGCGCCAGCAGCTTATTAGACAGGAGGAATGAAAAACTGTTTTTT.

This clone was counted once. The chain carries TRBV5-1 and TRBJ1-5; tentatively, D is TRBD1 (5 bases). Deletions cut 5 bases from V and 7 bases from J, with 16 bases between. The CDR3 runs 14 residues. Germline loops: CDR1 SGHRS, CDR2 YFSETQ. CDR3: CASSPGHSRQPQHF. CDR3 nucleotides: TGCGCCAGCAGTCCAGGACACTCGAGGCAGCCCCAGCATTTT.

The chain has TRBV20-1 and TRBJ1-1; D may be TRBD1 (6 bases). CDR3 length: 14 residues. Trimming took 3 bases from V and 0 from J, leaving 11 bases between them. The germline V gene encodes CDR1 DFQATT and CDR2 SNEGSKA (reference sequence). In DNA, the CDR3 is TGCAGTGCTAGTCTATCAGGGGTGAACACTGAAGCTTTCTTT. Encoded protein: CSASLSGVNTEAFF.

V gene TRBV7-3 combines with J gene TRBJ2-5; D is possibly TRBD2 (6 bases). In germline, CDR1 is SGHTA, CDR2 FQGTGA. V was shortened by 5 bases and J by 5 bases, with 15 bases between the two germline ends. The CDR3 runs 14 residues. CDR3 coding DNA: TGTGCCAGCAGCCCGACCGGGGGAAAGGAGACCCAGTACTTC. It specifies CASSPTGGKETQYF.

The rearrangement uses TRBV6-1 and TRBJ2-7; 11 positions match TRBD1. Germline values: CDR1 MNHNS, CDR2 SASEGT. The CDR3 length is 16 residues. Trimming at V came to 3 bases and at J to 3 bases, leaving 7 bases not matched to a gene. The CDR3 region is CASSDPGQGDGYEQYF. The DNA for the CDR3 is TGTGCCAGCAGTGACCCGGGACAGGGGGACGGCTACGAGCAGTACTTC.

This clone has just a few counts. The chain is built from TRBV10-1 and TRBJ1-6; D not resolved. Germline V lookup: CDR1 WNHNN, CDR2 SYGVQD (reference sequence). The CDR3 consists of 13 residues. V gave up 8 bases and J gave up 6 bases, with 11 bases separating them. The CDR3 region is CASRGGSNSPLHF. CDR3 DNA: TGCGCCAGCCGTGGAGGGAGTAATTCACCCCTCCACTTT.

This clone was detected a few times. The V gene is TRBV4-1, the J gene TRBJ1-5, with D possibly being TRBD1 (6 bases). V lost 1 base and J 4 bases, leaving 8 bases between the germline ends. The germline V gene has CDR1 MGHRA and CDR2 YSYEKL. The CDR3 is 14 residues long. The CDR3 nucleotides are TGCGCCAGCAGCCAAGGCAGGGGAAATCAGCCCCAGCATTTT. Encoded protein: CASSQGRGNQPQHF.

CDR3 coding DNA: TGTGCCAGCGCCTTTCCGGGAATTCGGGATGAGCAGTTCTTC. Translation gives CASAFPGIRDEQFF. This chain joins TRBV25-1 and TRBJ2-1; D might be TRBD2 (5 bases). The CDR3 totals 14 residues. Germline values: CDR1 MGHDK, CDR2 SYGVNS. V was shortened by 8 bases and J by 8 bases, with 19 bases between the two germline ends.

The table lists this clone with a few counts. V is TRBV3-1 (or the pseudogene TRBV3-2) and J is TRBJ1-5, with no clear D. CDR3 size: 14 residues. Germline V gene lookup returns CDR1 LGHDT and CDR2 YNNKEL (reference sequence). Trimming pared 1 base from V and 5 bases from J, leaving 9 bases between. The CDR3 bases are TGTGCCAGCAGCCAAGGTCACTTAGATCAGCCCCAGCATTTT. Protein: CASSQGHLDQPQHF.

This clone is a singleton in its sample. The V call is TRBV2, the J call TRBJ1-6, with 7 bases fitting TRBD1. From germline, CDR1 is SNHLY and CDR2 FYNNEI. J was trimmed by 10 bases and V by 6 bases; bases with no gene match: 12. CDR3 length: 15 amino acids. The CDR3 protein is CASSGGDRVASPLHF. CDR3 nucleotide sequence: TGTGCCAGCAGCGGGGGCGACAGGGTCGCCTCACCCCTCCACTTT.

This clone appeared a single time. The V call is TRBV7-3, the J call TRBJ2-3, with TRBD2 matching over 7 bases. The V segment lost 2 bases and the J segment 0 bases; nucleotides outside the gene matches: 5. This CDR3 has 16 residues. CDR1 and CDR2 from the germline V gene are SGHTA and FQGTGA. The CDR3 DNA reads as TGTGCCAGCAGCTTAGGGGGGGAAACTAGCACAGATACGCAGTATTTT. Residues: CASSLGGETSTDTQYF. The entire variable domain, with the rest obtained from reference TRBV7-3 and TRBJ2-3, is as follows: GAGVSQTPSNKVTEKGKYVELRCDPISGHTALYWYRQSLGQGPEFLIYFQGTGAADDSGLPNDRFFAVRPEGSVSTLKIQRTERGDSAVYLCASSLGGETSTDTQYFGPGTRLTVL.

This clone was seen only a few times. The V gene is TRBV24-1, the J gene TRBJ1-5; D call uncertain. The germline V and J ends were trimmed by 7 bases and 4 bases, with 10 bases remaining between them. The germline CDR1 and CDR2 sequences are KGHDR and SFDVKD. The CDR3 consists of 13 residues. The DNA of the CDR3 is TGTGCCACCAGGCGGGAGGAGAATCAGCCCCAGCATTTT. It translates to CATRREENQPQHF.

This rearrangement joins TRBV2 to TRBJ2-7, with TRBD2 identical over 8 bases. CDR3 length: 15 residues. Trimming took 7 bases from V and 6 from J; bases not matched to a gene: 14. Per the germline V gene, CDR1 is SNHLY and CDR2 is FYNNEI. The CDR3 sequence: CASTFVGGVSAEQYF. For the CDR3, the DNA is TGTGCCAGCACTTTTGTCGGGGGGGTATCAGCCGAGCAGTACTTC.

The chain links TRBV10-2 to TRBJ2-3; TRBD1 agrees at 7 bases. The germline CDR1 and CDR2 sequences are WSHSY and SAAADI. The J segment lost 8 bases and the V segment lost 2 bases, leaving 1 base of the junction unmatched. The CDR3 has 12 amino acids. The CDR3 sequence: CASSEAGGTQYF. In nucleotides, the CDR3 is TGCGCCAGCAGTGAGGCAGGGGGTACGCAGTATTTT.

This chain joins TRBV28 and TRBJ1-4; D is possibly TRBD1 (5 bases). This CDR3 comprises 13 residues. The germline V and J ends were trimmed by 6 bases and 5 bases, with 10 bases remaining between them. Germline V gene data show CDR1 as MDHEN and CDR2 as SYDVKM. The CDR3 protein is CASRVGQNEKLFF. In DNA, the CDR3 is TGTGCCAGCAGGGTGGGGCAGAATGAAAAACTGTTTTTT.

The V and J genes are TRBV4-1 and TRBJ1-5; 9 nucleotides agree with TRBD1. This CDR3 has 21 residues. Looked up from germline, CDR1 is MGHRA and CDR2 is YSYEKL. V lost 3 bases and J lost 1; bases outside the gene matches: 19. CDR3 sequence: CASSHPIPGQGDRGSNQPQHF. The CDR3 DNA is TGCGCCAGCAGCCACCCGATTCCGGGACAGGGTGATCGTGGAAGCAATCAGCCCCAGCATTTT.

This chain uses TRBV6-5 with TRBJ2-1; 8 bases agree with TRBD1. Unmatched junction bases numbered 6, after V lost 6 bases and J lost 2 bases. In germline, CDR1 is MNHEY, CDR2 SVGAGI. The CDR3 is made up of 15 amino acids. The CDR3, as DNA: TGTGCCAGCAGACGAGACAGGGGCGCCTACAATGAGCAGTTCTTC. The encoded protein is CASRRDRGAYNEQFF.

The chain is built from TRBV13 and TRBJ2-5; 8 bases map to TRBD2. The CDR3 spans 16 residues. Germline V CDR1 and CDR2: PRHDT, FYEKMQ (reference sequence). V trimming: 0 bases; J trimming: 2 bases; junction bases outside the gene matches: 5. CDR3 sequence reads: CASSLGAGTRQETQYF. The DNA of the CDR3 is TGTGCCAGCAGCTTAGGGGCCGGGACTAGACAAGAGACCCAGTACTTC. Based on the CDR3 plus reference TRBV13 and TRBJ2-5, the full variable domain is AAGVIQSPRHLIKEKRETATLKCYPIPRHDTVYWYQQGPGQDPQFLISFYEKMQSDKGSIPDRFSAQQFSDYHSELNMSSLELGDSALYFCASSLGAGTRQETQYFGPGTRLLVL.

This chain joins TRBV11-2 and TRBJ1-1; 10 bases map to TRBD1. The germline gives CDR1 SGHAT, CDR2 FQNNGV. CDR3 size: 15 residues. V lost 4 bases, J lost 3 bases, and 5 bases stayed unmatched. CDR3 sequence reads: CASSWATGGHTEAFF. The CDR3 bases are TGTGCCAGCAGCTGGGCGACAGGGGGCCACACTGAAGCTTTCTTT.

This rearrangement joins TRBV5-1 to TRBJ1-1, with D hard to call. V gave up 4 bases and J gave up 5 bases, with 15 bases separating them. CDR3 length equals 14 residues. From germline, CDR1 is SGHRS and CDR2 YFSETQ. CDR3 in amino acids: CASSIELGRTEAFF. The CDR3 bases are TGCGCCAGCAGCATAGAGCTGGGGAGAACTGAAGCTTTCTTT.

This sequence joins TRBV2 and TRBJ2-1, with 7 bases aligning to TRBD1. Looked up from germline, CDR1 is SNHLY and CDR2 is FYNNEI. Trimming took 6 bases from V and 4 from J; bases not matched to a gene: 9. The CDR3 runs 15 residues. CDR3 in amino acids: CASSEGQPVYNEQFF. The CDR3 DNA reads TGTGCCAGCAGCGAGGGACAGCCTGTTTACAATGAGCAGTTCTTC.

The CDR3 region is CATRDSTFSGANVLTF. DNA of the CDR3: TGTGCCACCCGGGACAGTACTTTCTCTGGGGCCAACGTCCTGACTTTC. The chain links TRBV10-3 to TRBJ2-6; 7 bases fit TRBD1. Per the germline V gene, CDR1 is ENHRY and CDR2 is SYGVKD. There are 16 residues in the CDR3. With V trimmed by 10 bases and J by 0 bases, 9 bases remained unmatched.

CDR3 coding DNA: TGCAGCGTTGAAGGGGCGTCCGAAAAACTGTTTTTT. This translates into CSVEGASEKLFF. V gene TRBV29-1 combines with J gene TRBJ1-4, with D unresolved. V was clipped by 1 base and J by 8 bases, with 8 bases between them. Germline values: CDR1 SQVTM, CDR2 ANQGSEA. CDR3 length: 12 amino acids.

The chain recombines TRBV5-1 with TRBJ2-6; no firm D call. This CDR3 contains 16 residues. Trimming left V 0 bases short and J 0 bases short, with 7 bases between. The germline gives CDR1 SGHRS, CDR2 YFSETQ. The CDR3 DNA reads as TGCGCCAGCAGCTTGGGCGTAAACTCTGGGGCCAACGTCCTGACTTTC. Its protein is CASSLGVNSGANVLTF.

In its sample, this clone was seen a few times. This chain joins TRBV6-5 and TRBJ2-2; D ambiguous. The CDR3 has 13 residues. Germline CDR1 MNHEY, CDR2 SVGAGI. The V gene lost 2 bases and the J gene lost 6 bases, with 7 bases spanning the gap. The CDR3 DNA reads as TGTGCCAGCAGTTACGTGTCGGCCGGGGAGCTGTTTTTT. Amino acid sequence: CASSYVSAGELFF.

The CDR3 protein is CATRSQVLGYEQYF. The CDR3 DNA reads TGTGCCACCAGATCACAGGTCTTGGGCTACGAGCAGTACTTC. The V call is TRBV24-1, the J call TRBJ2-7; tentative D call: TRBD1 (5 bases). CDR1 and CDR2 from the germline V gene are KGHDR and SFDVKD. The CDR3 totals 14 residues. V was cut by 7 bases and J by 3 bases, with 15 bases left in between.